The 19 T cell receptor beta chains below all came from one sample that was sequenced in a study of T cells after posttransplantation cyclophosphamide. Using immunoSEQ multiplex PCR, the repertoire was profiled, and TCRdb retains in-frame clones only, with some absent. Of around 8,000 clones in the sample, almost 90% were seen once. A marrow graft followed busulfan-fludarabine conditioning, with cyclophosphamide on days +3 and +4. Material: CD4+ T cells sorted from blood, obtained around 1,300 days after allogeneic stem cell transplant with posttransplant cyclophosphamide. These receptors were collected from a female patient between 50 and 59 years old who received an allogeneic stem cell transplant from a related donor, was CMV-positive, and had no GVHD. T cells may partly derive from the graft donor.

The chain uses TRBV12-5 and TRBJ2-1; maybe TRBD1 (5 bases). V lost 6 bases and J lost 6, with 12 bases in between. Germline V CDR1 and CDR2: LGHNT, FRNRAP. This CDR3 comprises 13 residues. Written as DNA, the CDR3 is TGTGCTAGTGGCCCCCAGGGCCGCAATGAGCAGTTCTTC. Translation: CASGPQGRNEQFF.

The chain employs TRBV25-1 and TRBJ1-2; D might be TRBD1 (5 bases). The CDR3 contains 14 residues. Trimming pared 1 base from V and 4 bases from J, leaving 10 bases between. Germline V gene data show CDR1 as MGHDK and CDR2 as SYGVNS. The CDR3 loop reads CASSEFDSLYGYTF. DNA of the CDR3: TGTGCCAGCAGTGAATTCGACAGCCTCTATGGCTACACCTTC.

The gene calls are TRBV28 and TRBJ1-2; D remains ambiguous. From germline, CDR1 is MDHEN and CDR2 SYDVKM. CDR3 length equals 12 residues. The V and J ends lost 5 bases and 12 bases respectively, with 16 bases between them. The CDR3 here is CASSLGRTDDTF. In DNA, the CDR3 is TGTGCCAGCAGTCTAGGACGGACTGATGACACCTTC.

The chain combines TRBV5-6 with TRBJ1-1, with D possibly TRBD1 on 6 matching bases. Trimming pared 3 bases from V and 5 bases from J, leaving 17 bases between. This CDR3 contains 15 residues. The germline V gene has CDR1 SGHDT and CDR2 YYEEEE. CDR3 protein: CASSWGPSSGTEAFF. The DNA of the CDR3 is TGTGCCAGCAGCTGGGGGCCCTCTTCGGGGACTGAAGCTTTCTTT. The whole variable domain, remainder taken from reference TRBV5-6 and TRBJ1-1, is DAGVTQSPTHLIKTRGQQVTLRCSPKSGHDTVSWYQQALGQGPQFIFQYYEEEERQRGNFPDRFSGHQFPNYSSELNVNALLLGDSALYLCASSWGPSSGTEAFFGQGTRLTVV.

Written as DNA, the CDR3 is TGTGCCATCAGTGAGATTCGGGAGACCCAGTACTTC. It encodes CAISEIRETQYF. The chain joins TRBV10-3 to TRBJ2-5, with D unclear. Germline loops: CDR1 ENHRY, CDR2 SYGVKD. The CDR3 covers 12 residues. Trimming stripped 2 bases from V and 5 bases from J, with 6 bases between.

The rearrangement joins TRBV19 to TRBJ1-5; tentative D call: TRBD1 (6 bases). This CDR3 comprises 12 residues. Trimming removed 7 bases at V and 11 bases at J, with 15 bases between. Germline V gene data show CDR1 as LNHDA and CDR2 as SQIVND (reference sequence). The CDR3 loop is CASNLAAGAQHF. The CDR3, as DNA: TGTGCCAGTAATCTCGCAGCAGGGGCCCAGCATTTT.

The J gene is TRBJ1-4, the V gene TRBV2; TRBD1 matches 7 bases. J lost 6 bases, V lost 6 bases, and 4 bases had no gene match. Germline CDR1 and CDR2: SNHLY and FYNNEI. The CDR3 loop spans 13 amino acids. CDR3 residues: CASSRGTDEKLFF. The CDR3, as DNA: TGTGCCAGCAGCCGAGGGACAGATGAAAAACTGTTTTTT.

The chain couples TRBV6-5 to TRBJ1-1, with 7 positions matching TRBD1. This CDR3 contains 14 residues. V lost 7 bases to trimming and J lost 0 bases; unmatched junction nucleotides: 5. Germline CDR1 MNHEY, CDR2 SVGAGI. CDR3 sequence reads: CASNLQGLNTEAFF. CDR3 DNA: TGTGCCAGCAACCTACAGGGGTTGAACACTGAAGCTTTCTTT.

The chain is built from TRBV23-1 and TRBJ2-7; no reliable D call. TRBV23-1 is an ORF, with its function uncertain. V lost 7 bases to trimming and J lost 3 bases, with 16 bases between them. CDR3 length equals 14 residues. The chain's CDR3 is CASIEQQTNYEQYF. CDR3 bases: TGCGCCAGCATTGAACAACAGACCAACTACGAGCAGTACTTC.

The chain joins TRBV7-3 to TRBJ2-3; 11 bases match TRBD2. CDR1 SGHTA and CDR2 FQGTGA come from the germline V gene. V shed 2 bases, J shed 0 bases, and the junction held 10 bases outside the gene matches. The CDR3 extends over 19 amino acids. The CDR3 region has the DNA TGTGCCAGCAGCTTAGCCGGGACTAGCGGAAGTTATAGCACAGATACGCAGTATTTT. Translating gives CASSLAGTSGSYSTDTQYF.

The rearrangement links TRBV2 to TRBJ1-6; TRBD1 is a possible D gene (5 bases). The germline V gene has CDR1 SNHLY and CDR2 FYNNEI. The V end lost 8 bases, the J end lost 10 bases, and 18 bases lay between the germline ends. CDR3 length: 14 amino acids. CDR3 bases: TGTGCCAGCGCCCCAACAGGTAGACGCTCACCCCTCCACTTT. Translated: CASAPTGRRSPLHF.

V gene TRBV30 combines with J gene TRBJ2-3, with D possibly being TRBD2 (7 bases). Trimming took 0 bases from V and 2 from J, leaving 9 bases between them. Per the germline V gene, CDR1 is GTSNPN and CDR2 is SVGIG (reference sequence). CDR3 length: 14 residues. CDR3 in amino acids: CAWSVGGVTDTQYF. DNA for the CDR3: TGTGCCTGGAGTGTAGGGGGGGTCACAGATACGCAGTATTTT.

V is TRBV19 and J is TRBJ2-7, with 7 positions matching TRBD1. The CDR3 is made up of 16 amino acids. Germline CDR1 LNHDA, CDR2 SQIVND (reference sequence). V shed 4 bases and J 4 bases; nucleotides not matched to a gene: 13. The CDR3 protein is CASSSDRDFPRYEQYF. The DNA for the CDR3 is TGTGCCAGTAGTAGTGACAGGGATTTTCCACGTTACGAGCAGTACTTC.

This clone was detected only once. V and J are TRBV2 and TRBJ1-2; D is perhaps TRBD1 (6 bases). This CDR3 has 15 amino acids. Germline assignment: CDR1 SNHLY and CDR2 FYNNEI. V was cut by 4 bases and J by 0 bases, with 12 bases left in between. DNA for the CDR3: TGTGCCAGCAGTGTGTACAGGGCCACTAACTATGGCTACACCTTC. Translating gives CASSVYRATNYGYTF.

The chain links TRBV25-1 to TRBJ2-3; 8 nucleotides agree with TRBD2. Germline CDR1 reads MGHDK; CDR2 reads SYGVNS. The CDR3 runs 18 residues. Unmatched junction bases numbered 9, after V lost 1 base and J lost 0 bases. The CDR3 is CASSESLGLADSTDTQYF. For the CDR3, the DNA is TGTGCCAGCAGTGAATCCCTCGGACTAGCTGATAGCACAGATACGCAGTATTTT.

This sequence joins TRBV10-3 and TRBJ1-1; D not resolved. Germline V gene sequence: CDR1 ENHRY, CDR2 SYGVKD. V shed 6 bases and J shed 3 bases, with 11 bases lying between them. This CDR3 comprises 13 residues. CDR3 loop: CAISSHGDTEAFF. CDR3 DNA sequence: TGTGCCATCAGCAGCCACGGGGACACTGAAGCTTTCTTT.

The J gene is TRBJ2-1, the V gene TRBV5-4; D gene ambiguous. Per germline, CDR1 SGHNT and CDR2 YYREEE (reference sequence). This CDR3 has 11 amino acids. V was pared by 4 bases and J by 3 bases, with 2 bases between. CDR3 amino acids: CASSLYNEQFF. The CDR3 nucleotides read TGTGCCAGCAGCCTCTACAATGAGCAGTTCTTC.

This clone was recorded only once. The chain employs TRBV7-3 and TRBJ2-3; 8 bases align to TRBD2. The junction had 3 bases not matched to a gene; V was cut back by 0 bases and J by 1 base. Germline lookup yields CDR1 SGHTA and CDR2 FQGTGA. This CDR3 is built from 16 residues. The CDR3 reads CASSLTGTRGTDTQYF. The CDR3 coding sequence is TGTGCCAGCAGCTTAACTGGGACTAGGGGCACAGATACGCAGTATTTT.

Here the CDR3 reads CASSPGLAGERVQYF. The CDR3 DNA reads as TGTGCCAGCAGCCCCGGACTAGCGGGAGAGAGGGTGCAGTACTTC. The J gene is TRBJ2-7, the V gene TRBV11-3; 13 nucleotides align to TRBD2. The CDR3 contains 15 residues. CDR1 and CDR2 from the germline V gene are SGHNT and YENEEA. Trimming cost V 5 bases and J 9 bases; bases outside gene matches: 10. Using reference TRBV11-3 and TRBJ2-7 for the parts outside the CDR3, the full variable domain is EAGVVQSPRYKIIEKKQPVAFWCNPISGHNTLYWYLQNLGQGPELLIRYENEEAVDDSQLPKDRFSAERLKGVDSTLKIQPAELGDSAVYLCASSPGLAGERVQYFGPGTRLTVT.